The clone carrying this TCR beta chain was observed a handful of times. Its antigen is not known. The sample is drawn from a study of cytomegalovirus exposure and HLA in healthy donors. Whole-study context: Assignment to the Caucasian-associated ancestry cluster applied to around 76% of the approximately 420 genotyped donors. Regarding the study as a whole: Analysis was carried out at a later point, and it linked a missense DCLRE1C variant to TCR beta V- and J-gene trimming.

With 60 Vbeta and 13 Jbeta primers, the PCR was carried out. Assay used: immunoSEQ multiplex PCR; TCRdb lists only in-frame clones, some missing. The repertoire consists of 200,000 or so clones, with 70% to 80% occurring once and the leading ten covering 2.9%. This CDR3 has 12 amino acids. Germline-derived CDR1 and CDR2 are GTSNPN and SVGIG (reference sequence). Trimming shortened V by 1 base and J by 11 bases, and 13 bases separated the two germline ends. V gene TRBV30 combines with J gene TRBJ2-3; D not certain. The source of this sequence is a woman aged 25 to 39 in good health and CMV-seronegative. Sequencing used PBMCs. CDR3 in DNA: TGTGCCTGGAGTGACCGATGGGCTCGGCAGTATTTT. Residues: CAWSDRWARQYF.